This entry concerns a single TCR beta chain. The data belong to a study of blood T cell repertoires in COVID-19. Study-level information: The analysed material was cDNA or gDNA that came from T cells, B-cell-depleted T cells, or PBMCs.

This CDR3 region has 17 residues. Germline V gene data show CDR1 as SGHTA and CDR2 as FQGNSA. The ends lost 7 bases at V and 6 bases at J; junction bases unmatched: 12. Sequencing used immunoSEQ multiplex PCR; TCRdb keeps in-frame clones, though not all of them. Of about 230,000 clones in the sample, 65% to 85% were seen once. Material: peripheral blood. The chain links TRBV7-2 to TRBJ2-1; 13 nucleotides align to TRBD2. The origin of this receptor is a man at least 80 years old with acute or convalescent COVID-19. The CDR3 protein is CASNPTSGGPLGNEQFF. CDR3 DNA: TGTGCCAGCAACCCGACTAGCGGGGGGCCGCTAGGCAATGAGCAGTTCTTC.